What follows is one TCR beta chain and its context. Its antigen is unidentified. Germline values: CDR1 MGHDK, CDR2 SYGVNS. The CDR3 spans 15 residues. With V trimmed by 7 bases and J by 10 bases, 15 bases remained unmatched. TCRdb keeps only in-frame clones here, not all; method: immunoSEQ multiplex PCR. Altogether some 80,000 clones are present, 95% to 98% being singletons, with the ten largest covering 0.55% to 0.6%. CD4+CD25+CD127- Tregs, CD4+CD25- non-Tregs, CD4 and CD8 cells were sorted. These data originate in a study of Tregs in tolerant kidney transplant recipients. The study, taken as a whole, reports: The small number of patients limits these findings pending further validation.

Sample: CD4+ T cells from blood, taken before the transplant. The rearrangement uses TRBV25-1 and TRBJ2-3, with 9 bases fitting TRBD1. This TCR was sampled from a human donor who received a combined kidney and bone marrow transplant. Here the CDR3 DNA reads TGTGCCAGCATGGGGCACAGGGGGCTCCTGGTGGCGCAGTATTTT. Translated, it gives CASMGHRGLLVAQYF.